This note documents a single T cell receptor (beta chain) sequence. Its specificity is unknown. This specimen belongs to a study of post-analysis software for immune sequencing data. Across the whole study: Disease trajectories encompassed relapsing-remitting, secondary progressive and progressive-relapsing multiple sclerosis. Study conclusions and caveats: Multiple sclerosis was associated with a significant reduction in normalized Chao1 diversity relative to controls. Patients had higher frequencies than controls of about five TRBV segments, including TRBV5-6, TRBV5-1 and TRBV20-1.

Germline V gene sequence: CDR1 SQVTM, CDR2 ANQGSEA. There are 13 residues in the CDR3. TCR beta cDNA libraries had unique molecular identifiers. One entry per CDR3 protein results from TCRdb running MiXCR on the PCR reads. The table records hundreds of thousands of distinct CDR3 sequences, around 60% of them present only once. This chain links TRBV29-1 with TRBJ2-4, with a possible D match to TRBD1 (6 bases). The J call may be mistaken, given a closer DNA end match to TRBJ2-5. The sample comprised blood. The origin of this receptor is a girl aged 2 to 9 with multiple sclerosis. CDR3 nucleotides: TGCAGCGTTCGGACAGTGAATCAAGAGACCCAGTACTTC. Amino acid sequence: CSVRTVNQETQYF.